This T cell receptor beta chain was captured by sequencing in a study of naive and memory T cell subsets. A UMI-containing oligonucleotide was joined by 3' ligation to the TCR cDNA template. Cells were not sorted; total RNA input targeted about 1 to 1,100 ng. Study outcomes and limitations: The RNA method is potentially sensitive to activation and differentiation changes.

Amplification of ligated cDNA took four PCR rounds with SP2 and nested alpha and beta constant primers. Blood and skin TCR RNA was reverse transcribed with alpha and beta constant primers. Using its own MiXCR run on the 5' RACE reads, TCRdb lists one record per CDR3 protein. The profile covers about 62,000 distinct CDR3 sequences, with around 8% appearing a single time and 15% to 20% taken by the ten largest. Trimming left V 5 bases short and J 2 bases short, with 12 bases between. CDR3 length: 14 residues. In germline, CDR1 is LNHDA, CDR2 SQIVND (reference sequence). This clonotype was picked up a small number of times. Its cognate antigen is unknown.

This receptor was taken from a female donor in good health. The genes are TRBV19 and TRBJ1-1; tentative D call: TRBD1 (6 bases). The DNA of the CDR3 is TGTGCCAGTAGTGCGCTACAGGGTAACACTGAAGCTTTCTTT. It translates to CASSALQGNTEAFF. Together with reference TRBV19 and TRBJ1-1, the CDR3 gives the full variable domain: DGGITQSPKYLFRKEGQNVTLSCEQNLNHDAMYWYRQDPGQGLRLIYYSQIVNDFQKGDIAEGYSVSREKKESFPLTVTSAQKNPTAFYLCASSALQGNTEAFFGQGTRLTVV.